This is a list of T cell receptor beta chains from one sample in a study of CD8+ T cells in alopecia areata. The repertoire was sequenced with immunoSEQ multiplex PCR; TCRdb's copy has only in-frame clones and lacks some. The repertoire holds tens of thousands of clones, with under 60% as singletons. Sequenced material: CD8+ T cells sorted from blood, taken at approximately week 36, from a patient treated with tofacitinib. The receptors come from a human donor with alopecia areata. CDR3s leave out the opening cysteine and the closing phenylalanine or tryptophan. Each record gives: J gene, V gene, CDR3 protein.

TRBJ2-6,TRBV29-1,SVLDRASGANVLT
TRBJ2-5,TRBV23-1,ASSQDRQETQY
TRBJ1-3,TRBV30,AWDGSGNTIY
TRBJ2-7,TRBV27,ASSLSLGLYEQY
TRBJ2-5,TRBV30,AWSQGVGLLRGETQY
TRBJ2-1,TRBV29-1,SVDVAGGPPYNEQF
TRBJ1-2,TRBV30,AWSIRGYGYT
TRBJ2-1,TRBV29-1,SVEDPGVGYNEQF
TRBJ1-5,TRBV6-1,ASTTSTAPNQPQH
TRBJ1-1,TRBV19,ASSIGGNTEAF
TRBJ2-7,TRBV7-2,ASSPSTGPYEQY
NA,TRBV6-5,ASSYGDGGTYEQY
TRBJ2-7,TRBV11-2,ASSFPNDSGGTYEQY
TRBJ2-1,TRBV4-1,ASSQDLVQTSYNEQF
TRBJ2-1,TRBV27,ASSFGQLNEQF
TRBJ2-3,TRBV7-9,ASSSIAGALTDTQY
TRBJ2-3,TRBV7-9,ASSTGTGATDTQY
TRBJ2-7,TRBV4-3,ASSQDRQGSEQY
TRBJ2-5,TRBV7-9,ASSPAQGGETQY
TRBJ2-7,TRBV19,ASSGGTGNYEQY
TRBJ1-3,TRBV9,ASSGTGSSGNTIY